This passage covers 2 T cell receptor beta chains from one sample sequenced in a study of blood T cell repertoires in COVID-19 (dated by TCRdb to about 2020). Library prep was done by the immunoSEQ multiplex PCR assay. TCRdb holds this immuneACCESS table with in-frame rearrangements only. Some clones are missing; in checked studies, unresolved V genes explain under half, and the rest has no known cause. The sample yields about 520,000 clones; 75% to 90% were counted once. The top ten hold roughly 3.1% of the sample. The source material was peripheral blood. The receptors were gathered from a human donor in a cohort sampled during active COVID-19.

The V gene is TRBV6-5, the J gene TRBJ1-6, with 9 positions matching TRBD1. Germline trimming cut 3 bases from V and 10 bases from J; bases unmatched to any gene: 7. CDR1 MNHEY and CDR2 SVGAGI come from the germline V gene. The length of the CDR3 is 15 residues. CDR3 protein: CASSYYGQGRSPLHF. The CDR3 nucleotides read TGTGCCAGCAGTTATTATGGACAGGGGAGATCACCCCTCCACTTT.

This rearrangement joins TRBV10-3 to TRBJ2-7; TRBD2 agrees at 7 bases. The V gene's germline CDR1 is ENHRY and CDR2 SYGVKD. The V segment lost 8 bases and the J segment 5 bases; nucleotides outside the gene matches: 6. CDR3 length equals 12 residues. The CDR3 protein is CAIGGSGNEQYF. The DNA of the CDR3 is TGTGCCATCGGGGGAAGCGGGAACGAGCAGTACTTC.